A single sample gave rise to the 26 T cell receptor beta chains below, sequenced in a study of cytomegalovirus exposure and HLA in healthy donors. The PCR was carried out with 60 Vbeta primers and 13 Jbeta primers. The table came from immunoSEQ multiplex PCR; TCRdb's copy has only in-frame clones and leaves some out. Found here are approximately 150,000 clones, approximately 80% of them singletons; the top ten hold around 3.5%. The sample comprised PBMCs. All receptors derive from a man younger than 45 in good health and CMV-seropositive.

The V gene is TRBV6-5, the J gene TRBJ2-7, with TRBD1 identical over 9 bases. CDR1 and CDR2 from the germline V gene are MNHEY and SVGAGI. This CDR3 has 15 amino acids. V gave up 5 bases and J gave up 3 bases; unmatched junction bases: 8. Written as DNA, the CDR3 is TGTGCCAGCAGTCGCGCGGGACAGGGCCGCTACGAGCAGTACTTC. This codes for CASSRAGQGRYEQYF.

The chain couples TRBV19 to TRBJ1-3; D is uncertain. From germline, CDR1 is LNHDA and CDR2 SQIVND (reference sequence). There are 11 residues in the CDR3. V was pared by 8 bases and J by 1 base, with 3 bases between. The CDR3: CASSSGNTIYF. CDR3 coding DNA: TGTGCCAGTTCGTCTGGAAACACCATATATTTT.

The V call is TRBV27, the J call TRBJ1-1; unclear D gene. The length of the CDR3 is 13 residues. The germline gives CDR1 MNHEY, CDR2 SMNVEV (reference sequence). Between the trimmed V and J ends, which lost 2 bases and 5 bases, there was a span of 9 bases. The CDR3 region is CASSLTGETEAFF. The DNA for the CDR3 is TGTGCCAGCAGTTTAACGGGAGAGACTGAAGCTTTCTTT.

The chain is built from TRBV9 and TRBJ2-5, with a possible D match to TRBD1 (6 bases). The germline V and J ends were trimmed by 3 bases and 1 base, with 10 bases remaining between them. Germline loops: CDR1 SGDLS, CDR2 YYNGEE. This CDR3 comprises 14 residues. The CDR3 loop is CASSASGAQETQYF. CDR3 DNA sequence: TGTGCCAGCAGCGCCTCAGGGGCCCAAGAGACCCAGTACTTC.

A single count supports this clone. V usage is TRBV27 and J usage is TRBJ2-7; tentatively, D is TRBD1 (6 bases). Looked up from germline, CDR1 is MNHEY and CDR2 is SMNVEV (reference sequence). The germline V and J ends were trimmed by 11 bases and 3 bases, with 17 bases remaining between them. This CDR3 is built from 13 residues. The CDR3: CASGRDKYYEQYF. The CDR3 coding sequence is TGTGCCTCAGGCCGGGACAAGTACTACGAGCAGTACTTC.

This sequence joins TRBV28 and TRBJ2-7; D is uncertain. The germline gives CDR1 MDHEN, CDR2 SYDVKM. The CDR3 is 14 amino acids. V was pared by 6 bases and J by 4 bases, with 16 bases between. The CDR3 protein is CASSPEGRLYEQYF. In nucleotides, the CDR3 is TGTGCCAGCAGCCCGGAAGGCAGGTTGTACGAGCAGTACTTC. The full variable domain, rest sourced from reference TRBV28 and TRBJ2-7, is DVKVTQSSRYLVKRTGEKVFLECVQDMDHENMFWYRQDPGLGLRLIYFSYDVKMKEKGDIPEGYSVSREKKERFSLILESASTNQTSMYLCASSPEGRLYEQYFGPGTRLTVT.

The chain combines TRBV30 with TRBJ2-5; 7 bases match TRBD2. The J call may be mistaken, given a closer DNA end match to TRBJ2-7. Germline CDR1 reads GTSNPN; CDR2 reads SVGIG (reference sequence). The CDR3 runs to 14 residues. In DNA, the CDR3 is TGTGCCTGGAGTGCGGGGGGTGTAGGGAACGAGCAGTACTTC. It specifies CAWSAGGVGNEQYF.

The CDR3 nucleotides read TGTGCCAGTAGTATCTCAGGGGACTATGGCTACACCTTC. It codes for CASSISGDYGYTF. This chain connects TRBV19 to TRBJ1-2; D may be TRBD1 (6 bases). Germline-derived CDR1 and CDR2 are LNHDA and SQIVND (reference sequence). The CDR3 extends over 13 amino acids. V lost 3 bases and J lost 3, with 8 bases in between.

This clone occurred once. The chain carries TRBV27 and TRBJ1-6; D is uncertain. Germline assignment: CDR1 MNHEY and CDR2 SMNVEV (reference sequence). The V and J ends lost 2 bases and 7 bases respectively, with 9 bases between them. The CDR3 extends over 14 amino acids. The CDR3 sequence: CASSLRQANSPLHF. CDR3 DNA: TGTGCCAGCAGTTTAAGGCAGGCCAATTCACCCCTCCACTTT.

The chain uses TRBV28 and TRBJ1-1, with D unresolved. V was pared by 2 bases and J by 4 bases, with 5 bases between. Germline loops: CDR1 MDHEN, CDR2 SYDVKM. The length of the CDR3 is 12 residues. The CDR3 loop is CASSLVRTEAFF. CDR3 nucleotide sequence: TGTGCCAGCAGTTTAGTTCGCACTGAAGCTTTCTTT. Using reference TRBV28 and TRBJ1-1 for the parts outside the CDR3, the full variable domain is DVKVTQSSRYLVKRTGEKVFLECVQDMDHENMFWYRQDPGLGLRLIYFSYDVKMKEKGDIPEGYSVSREKKERFSLILESASTNQTSMYLCASSLVRTEAFFGQGTRLTVV.

The rearrangement uses TRBV5-1 and TRBJ2-7, with TRBD2 matching over 10 bases. The CDR3 has 14 amino acids. V lost 4 bases and J lost 3; bases outside the gene matches: 4. Germline-derived CDR1 and CDR2 are SGHRS and YFSETQ. CDR3 sequence: CASSLTSGDYEQYF. CDR3 DNA: TGCGCCAGCAGCCTAACTAGCGGGGACTACGAGCAGTACTTC.

The chain carries TRBV19 and TRBJ2-5, with TRBD2 matching over 7 bases. The V gene's germline CDR1 is LNHDA and CDR2 SQIVND (reference sequence). The CDR3 runs to 17 residues. J lost 5 bases, V lost 4 bases, and 16 bases had no gene match. CDR3 sequence (DNA): TGTGCCAGTAGTAGCGCCGGTCGCGGGGGACCGTTTGAGACCCAGTACTTC. Translation: CASSSAGRGGPFETQYF.

This clone was seen a single time. V usage is TRBV11-2 and J usage is TRBJ2-1; D ambiguous. The CDR3 runs to 12 residues. Per germline, CDR1 SGHAT and CDR2 FQNNGV. V was cut by 1 base and J by 7 bases, with 5 bases left in between. The CDR3 region has the DNA TGTGCCAGCAGCTTAGCCGCGAATGAGCAGTTCTTC. Its translation is CASSLAANEQFF.

The V call is TRBV7-9, the J call TRBJ2-1; 7 nucleotides agree with TRBD2. Germline values: CDR1 SEHNR, CDR2 FQNEAQ (reference sequence). The CDR3 has 15 residues. V shed 7 bases and J 4 bases; nucleotides not matched to a gene: 10. The CDR3 loop is CASTLGAGVYNEQFF. The CDR3 coding sequence is TGTGCCAGCACCCTAGGCGCGGGGGTATACAATGAGCAGTTCTTC.

The rearrangement joins TRBV10-3 to TRBJ1-6; D might be TRBD1 (6 bases). Germline V gene lookup returns CDR1 ENHRY and CDR2 SYGVKD. The CDR3 length is 17 residues. Trimming took 6 bases from V and 4 from J, leaving 19 bases between them. The CDR3 spells CAISHTLDSSYNSPLHF. As DNA, the CDR3 is TGTGCCATCAGCCATACATTGGACAGCTCTTATAATTCACCCCTCCACTTT.

The chain combines TRBV7-6 with TRBJ1-1, with D possibly matching TRBD1 (6 bases). The V end lost 4 bases, the J end lost 2 bases, and 14 bases lay between the germline ends. CDR3 length: 15 residues. Germline V gene sequence: CDR1 SGHVS, CDR2 FNYEAQ. CDR3 in DNA: TGTGCCAGCAGCTCATGGGGGCAGTCCAACACTGAAGCTTTCTTT. Protein product: CASSSWGQSNTEAFF.

In this sample, this clone turned up once. The V call is TRBV15, the J call TRBJ1-6, with D possibly TRBD1 on 5 matching bases. CDR3 length: 16 residues. Germline loops: CDR1 LNHNV, CDR2 YYDKDF (reference sequence). Trimming cost V 0 bases and J 7 bases, with 13 bases left between them. The CDR3 nucleotides read TGTGCCACCAGCAGAGATTGGGCAGGGAGGAATTCACCCCTCCACTTT. It specifies CATSRDWAGRNSPLHF. The whole variable domain, filled in from reference TRBV15 and TRBJ1-6, reads DAMVIQNPRYQVTQFGKPVTLSCSQTLNHNVMYWYQQKSSQAPKLLFHYYDKDFNNEADTPDNFQSRRPNTSFCFLDIRSPGLGDTAMYLCATSRDWAGRNSPLHFGNGTRLTVT.

V gene TRBV7-9 combines with J gene TRBJ2-1; TRBD2 aligns across 12 bases. The CDR3 length is 13 residues. Germline assignment: CDR1 SEHNR and CDR2 FQNEAQ (reference sequence). The V gene end was trimmed by 11 bases and the J gene end by 7 bases; junction bases not matched to a gene: 6. CDR3 residues: CACRTSGENEQFF. The CDR3 DNA reads TGTGCCTGCCGGACTAGCGGGGAGAATGAGCAGTTCTTC.

Here the CDR3 DNA reads TGTGCCAGCAGTGAAGCCGGTGGCAATCAGCCCCAGCATTTT. Translated, it gives CASSEAGGNQPQHF. The J gene is TRBJ1-5, the V gene TRBV6-1; D is ambiguous. V was pared by 0 bases and J by 2 bases, with 5 bases between. The CDR3 extends over 14 amino acids. Germline lookup yields CDR1 MNHNS and CDR2 SASEGT.

V usage is TRBV29-1 and J usage is TRBJ1-2, with TRBD1 matching 9 bases. Trimming at V came to 2 bases and at J to 6 bases, leaving 4 bases not matched to a gene. This CDR3 region has 13 residues. From germline, CDR1 is SQVTM and CDR2 ANQGSEA. Here the CDR3 reads CSVERGQGNGYTF. CDR3 sequence (DNA): TGCAGCGTTGAAAGGGGACAGGGAAATGGCTACACCTTC.

This clone has more than one count but fewer than ten. V gene TRBV10-2 combines with J gene TRBJ2-3, with 9 bases lining up with TRBD1. The CDR3 contains 14 residues. Per the germline V gene, CDR1 is WSHSY and CDR2 is SAAADI. The ends lost 7 bases at V and 1 base at J; junction bases unmatched: 3. CDR3 coding DNA: TGCGCCAGCACGAGGACAGGGGGCACAGATACGCAGTATTTT. This translates into CASTRTGGTDTQYF.

The gene calls are TRBV14 and TRBJ2-7; TRBD1 matches 9 bases. Per germline, CDR1 SGHDN and CDR2 FVKESK. J lost 4 bases, V lost 4 bases, and 8 bases had no gene match. The CDR3 contains 15 residues. DNA of the CDR3: TGTGCCAGCAGCCCAACCGGGACAGGGCGGTACGAGCAGTACTTC. Its protein is CASSPTGTGRYEQYF. Full variable domain (rest looked up from reference TRBV14 and TRBJ2-7): EAGVTQFPSHSVIEKGQTVTLRCDPISGHDNLYWYRRVMGKEIKFLLHFVKESKQDESGMPNNRFLAERTGGTYSTLKVQPAELEDSGVYFCASSPTGTGRYEQYFGPGTRLTVT.

This chain uses TRBV7-9 with TRBJ2-7; unclear D gene. Germline V gene data show CDR1 as SEHNR and CDR2 as FQNEAQ (reference sequence). This CDR3 has 11 amino acids. V gave up 2 bases and J gave up 8 bases, with 7 bases separating them. CDR3 in DNA: TGTGCCAGCAGCTTATCACAACAGCAGTACTTC. This codes for CASSLSQQQYF.

The CDR3 bases are TGTGCCAGTAGCACGGGACAGGGACACGAGCAGTACTTC. The encoded protein is CASSTGQGHEQYF. This chain links TRBV19 with TRBJ2-7; 9 nucleotides align to TRBD1. Germline CDR1 and CDR2: LNHDA and SQIVND (reference sequence). The CDR3 length is 13 residues. The V gene end was trimmed by 6 bases and the J gene end by 5 bases; junction bases not matched to a gene: 5. The full variable domain, its missing parts supplied by reference TRBV19 and TRBJ2-7, is DGGITQSPKYLFRKEGQNVTLSCEQNLNHDAMYWYRQDPGQGLRLIYYSQIVNDFQKGDIAEGYSVSREKKESFPLTVTSAQKNPTAFYLCASSTGQGHEQYFGPGTRLTVT.

This chain joins TRBV14 and TRBJ1-6; TRBD1 matches at 9 bases. This CDR3 region has 13 residues. The J segment lost 10 bases and the V segment lost 6 bases, leaving 4 bases of the junction unmatched. Germline V CDR1 and CDR2: SGHDN, FVKESK. CDR3 amino acids: CASRWDRESPLHF. The CDR3 DNA sequence: TGTGCCAGCAGGTGGGACAGGGAATCACCCCTCCACTTT.

CDR3 sequence (DNA): TGTGCCAGCAGCTGGACAGGGGGTACCTACGAGCAGTACTTC. Encoded protein: CASSWTGGTYEQYF. This rearrangement joins TRBV7-2 to TRBJ2-7; TRBD1 matches 10 bases. Looked up from germline, CDR1 is SGHTA and CDR2 is FQGNSA. CDR3 length: 14 residues. V was clipped by 4 bases and J by 2 bases; unmatched bases: 2.